This passage covers 9 T cell receptor beta chains from one sample sequenced in a study of blood T cell repertoires in COVID-19. TCRdb keeps only in-frame clones here, not all; method: immunoSEQ multiplex PCR. This sample carries some 69,000 clones, more than 80% of them seen once, and the ten largest clones take 20%. The sequenced sample consisted of peripheral blood. These receptors originate from a woman between 70 and 85 years old with acute or convalescent COVID-19.

This clone was seen at least ten times. V is TRBV4-1 and J is TRBJ2-7; 9 bases match TRBD2. Germline CDR1 is MGHRA and CDR2 is YSYEKL. The V segment lost 0 bases and the J segment 4 bases; nucleotides outside the gene matches: 10. The length of the CDR3 is 17 residues. The CDR3: CASSQDLLAGPFYEQYF. The DNA for the CDR3 is TGCGCCAGCAGCCAAGATTTGCTAGCGGGGCCTTTTTACGAGCAGTACTTC.

The V gene is TRBV7-6, the J gene TRBJ1-3; 9 bases line up with TRBD1. The CDR3 has 17 amino acids. The J segment lost 3 bases and the V segment lost 2 bases, leaving 8 bases of the junction unmatched. Germline V gene sequence: CDR1 SGHVS, CDR2 FNYEAQ. In DNA form, the CDR3 reads TGTGCCAGCAGCTTACCTCAGGACAGGGGAATTGGAAACACCATATATTTT. Protein product: CASSLPQDRGIGNTIYF.

CDR3 sequence reads: CASSGDRAPRQYF. The CDR3 DNA is TGTGCCAGCAGTGGGGACAGGGCCCCGCGGCAGTACTTC. V gene TRBV5-6 combines with J gene TRBJ2-7; TRBD1 agrees at 9 bases. The CDR3 sequence is 13 residues long. Germline V lookup: CDR1 SGHDT, CDR2 YYEEEE. V was clipped by 5 bases and J by 9 bases; unmatched bases: 9.

The chain combines TRBV4-1 with TRBJ1-2; a weak D match, TRBD1 (5 bases). This CDR3 contains 14 residues. Between the trimmed V and J ends, which lost 0 bases and 4 bases, there was a span of 9 bases. The V gene's germline CDR1 is MGHRA and CDR2 YSYEKL. CDR3 loop: CASSQDRAGYGYTF. The CDR3 region has the DNA TGCGCCAGCAGCCAAGACAGGGCCGGCTATGGCTACACCTTC.

This clone has just a few counts. This chain uses TRBV28 with TRBJ1-6; a possible D gene is TRBD1 (5 bases). Germline assignment: CDR1 MDHEN and CDR2 SYDVKM. The V end was cut by 11 bases, the J end by 0 bases, with 20 bases between. The CDR3 totals 17 residues. The CDR3 DNA is TGTGCCCTGGGTGGGAAAGACAGATTCTCCTATAATTCACCCCTCCACTTT. This encodes CALGGKDRFSYNSPLHF. Together with reference TRBV28 and TRBJ1-6, the CDR3 gives the full variable domain: DVKVTQSSRYLVKRTGEKVFLECVQDMDHENMFWYRQDPGLGLRLIYFSYDVKMKEKGDIPEGYSVSREKKERFSLILESASTNQTSMYLCALGGKDRFSYNSPLHFGNGTRLTVT.

This clone was counted a few times. The chain employs TRBV15 and TRBJ1-5, with D uncertain. Deletions cut 0 bases from V and 6 bases from J, with 3 bases between. CDR1 and CDR2 from the germline V gene are LNHNV and YYDKDF (reference sequence). The CDR3 consists of 12 residues. CDR3 in DNA: TGTGCCACCAGCAGAGATCGTCAGCCCCAGCATTTT. Protein sequence: CATSRDRQPQHF.

The rearrangement uses TRBV20-1 and TRBJ2-7; D unclear. The germline V and J ends were trimmed by 3 bases and 5 bases, with 8 bases remaining between them. The V gene's germline CDR1 is DFQATT and CDR2 SNEGSKA (reference sequence). CDR3 length: 11 residues. This CDR3 reads CSASPSDEQYF. The DNA of the CDR3 is TGCAGTGCTAGTCCCTCGGACGAGCAGTACTTC.

The chain is built from TRBV7-9 and TRBJ1-2, with D tentatively TRBD1 (6 bases). The V end lost 0 bases, the J end lost 2 bases, and 10 bases lay between the germline ends. The V gene's germline CDR1 is SEHNR and CDR2 FQNEAQ (reference sequence). This CDR3 is 15 amino acids long. CDR3 amino acids: CASSLAGAGNYGYTF. CDR3 nucleotides: TGTGCCAGCAGCTTAGCGGGGGCTGGAAACTATGGCTACACCTTC. The entire variable domain, with the rest obtained from reference TRBV7-9 and TRBJ1-2, is as follows: DTGVSQNPRHKITKRGQNVTFRCDPISEHNRLYWYRQTLGQGPEFLTYFQNEAQLEKSRLLSDRFSAERPKGSFSTLEIQRTEQGDSAMYLCASSLAGAGNYGYTFGSGTRLTVV.

Only a few counts were recorded for this clone. The chain employs TRBV19 and TRBJ1-1; a weak D match, TRBD1 (5 bases). The germline V gene has CDR1 LNHDA and CDR2 SQIVND (reference sequence). V lost 8 bases and J lost 11, with 24 bases in between. The CDR3 is made up of 14 amino acids. CDR3 DNA sequence: TGTGCCAGTTTCAATTCCGGGGGATTCGTATCGGCTTTCTTT. Its translation: CASFNSGGFVSAFF.